This TCR beta chain was sequenced for a study of T cells in Graves' hyperthyroidism and ophthalmopathy. This CDR3 has 14 residues. Deletions cut 5 bases from V and 2 bases from J, with 13 bases between. Germline V gene sequence: CDR1 SGHDN, CDR2 FVKESK. When ophthalmopathy did not progress within 18 months, Graves' hyperthyroidism was considered stable. RNA transcripts were the template for amplifying TCR beta CDR3 regions. Researchers ran a first-round RT-PCR on the TCR CDR3 using the HTBI primer set. TCRdb processed the multiplex PCR reads anew with MiXCR; each CDR3 protein has one entry. The sample gives around 760,000 distinct CDR3 sequences, 30% to 40% of which show up once; roughly 30% is in the top ten.

The chain employs TRBV14 and TRBJ2-7; D remains ambiguous. Sequences were obtained from blood. This TCR was sampled from a woman in her thirties or forties with Graves' hyperthyroidism. In DNA, the CDR3 is TGTGCCAGCAGCATATCGACCGGCACCTACGAGCAGTACTTC. It specifies CASSISTGTYEQYF.